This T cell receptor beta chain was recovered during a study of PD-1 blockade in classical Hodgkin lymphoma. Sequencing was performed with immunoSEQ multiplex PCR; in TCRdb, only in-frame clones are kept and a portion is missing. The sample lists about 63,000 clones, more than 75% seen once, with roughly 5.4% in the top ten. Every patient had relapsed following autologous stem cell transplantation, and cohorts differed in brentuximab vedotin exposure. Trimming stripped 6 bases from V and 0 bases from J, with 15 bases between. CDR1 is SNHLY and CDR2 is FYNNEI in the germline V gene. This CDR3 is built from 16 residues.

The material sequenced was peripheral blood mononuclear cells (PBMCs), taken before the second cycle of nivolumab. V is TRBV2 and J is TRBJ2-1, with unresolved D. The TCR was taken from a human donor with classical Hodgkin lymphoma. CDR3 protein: CASRARTYSSYNEQFF. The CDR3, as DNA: TGTGCCAGCAGGGCACGTACCTACAGCTCCTACAATGAGCAGTTCTTC.